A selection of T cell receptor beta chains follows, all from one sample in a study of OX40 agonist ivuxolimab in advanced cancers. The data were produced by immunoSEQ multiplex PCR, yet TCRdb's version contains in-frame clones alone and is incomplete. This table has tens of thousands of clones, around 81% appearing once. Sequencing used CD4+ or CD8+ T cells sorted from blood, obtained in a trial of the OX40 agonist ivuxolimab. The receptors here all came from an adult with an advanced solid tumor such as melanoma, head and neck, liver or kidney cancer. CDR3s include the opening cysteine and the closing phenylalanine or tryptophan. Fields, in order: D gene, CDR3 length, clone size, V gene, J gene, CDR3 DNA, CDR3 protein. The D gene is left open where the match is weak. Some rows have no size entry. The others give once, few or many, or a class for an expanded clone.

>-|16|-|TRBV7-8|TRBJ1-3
TGTGCCAGCAGCTTAGTTAAGGGGAATTATGGAAACACCATATATTTT
CASSLVKGNYGNTIYF
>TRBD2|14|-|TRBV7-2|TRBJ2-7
TGTGCCAGCGGGCTAGCGGGGGGAGGTGCCGAGCAGTACTTC
CASGLAGGGAEQYF
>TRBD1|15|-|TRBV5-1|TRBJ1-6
TGCGCCAGCAGCTCCGGACAGGGCGGGAATTCACCCCTCCACTTT
CASSSGQGGNSPLHF
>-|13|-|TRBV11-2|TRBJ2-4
TGTGCCAGCAGCTTAGGCACGCAAGTCATTCAGTACTTC
CASSLGTQVIQYF
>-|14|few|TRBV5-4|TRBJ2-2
TGTGCCAGCAGCGAGGGGACGAACACCGGGGAGCTGTTTTTT
CASSEGTNTGELFF
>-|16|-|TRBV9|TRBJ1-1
TGTGCCAGCAGCGTAGGGTCGGTTGGGGAGAGGACTGAAGCTTTCTTT
CASSVGSVGERTEAFF
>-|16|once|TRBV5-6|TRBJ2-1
TGTGCCAGCAGCCCCCCGGACTCGCCCCTCTACAATGAGCAGTTCTTC
CASSPPDSPLYNEQFF
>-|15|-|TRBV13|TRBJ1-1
TGTGCCAGCAGCCCGACCCTTGACAGGACACCTGAAGCTTTCTTT
CASSPTLDRTPEAFF
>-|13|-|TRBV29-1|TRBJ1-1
TGCAGCGTCCGAAAATGGGAGAACACTGAAGCTTTCTTT
CSVRKWENTEAFF
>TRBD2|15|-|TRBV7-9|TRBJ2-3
TGTGCCAGCAGTCCTAGCGGGGAAACCACAGATACGCAGTATTTT
CASSPSGETTDTQYF
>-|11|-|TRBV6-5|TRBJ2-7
TGTGCCAGCAGTTACAAGGGGGAGCAGTACTTC
CASSYKGEQYF
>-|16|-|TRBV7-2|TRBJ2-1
TGTGCCAGCAGCTTATGGGCGGGCAGCTCCTACAATGAGCAGTTCTTC
CASSLWAGSSYNEQFF
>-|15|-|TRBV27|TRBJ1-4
TGTGCCAGCAGTTTTAACGGCTGGTCTAATGAAAAACTGTTTTTT
CASSFNGWSNEKLFF
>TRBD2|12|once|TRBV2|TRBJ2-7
TGTGCCAGCGGGGGGGTTACCTACGAGCAGTACTTC
CASGGVTYEQYF
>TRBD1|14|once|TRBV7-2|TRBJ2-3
TGTGCCAGCAGCCACCGGACAGGGGTGGATACGCAGTATTTT
CASSHRTGVDTQYF
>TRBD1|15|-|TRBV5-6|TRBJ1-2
TGTGCCAGCAGCCGGACGACAGGGTTCGGCTATGGCTACACCTTC
CASSRTTGFGYGYTF
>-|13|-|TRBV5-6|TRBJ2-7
TGTGCCAGCAGCCGTGGACAGTCATACGAGCAGTACTTC
CASSRGQSYEQYF
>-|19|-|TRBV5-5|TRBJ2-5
TGTGCCAGCAGCTCTAAAATGACTACGACAGGAGGGGGCCAAGAGACCCAGTACTTC
CASSSKMTTTGGGQETQYF
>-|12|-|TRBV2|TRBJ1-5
TGTGCCAGCAGTGAAGACGATCAGCCCCAGCATTTT
CASSEDDQPQHF
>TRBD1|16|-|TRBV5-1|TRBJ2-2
TGCGCCAGCAGCTTTAGGACAGGGGGCAACACCGGGGAGCTGTTTTTT
CASSFRTGGNTGELFF
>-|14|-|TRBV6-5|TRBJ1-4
TGTGCCAGCAGTGGGGACCCCAAGGGGGAAAAACTGTTTTTT
CASSGDPKGEKLFF
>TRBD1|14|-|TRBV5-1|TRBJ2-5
TGCGCCAGCAGCCAGGACAGGGGGCAAGAGACCCAGTACTTC
CASSQDRGQETQYF
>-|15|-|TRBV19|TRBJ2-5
TGTGCCAGTAGTAGATCCCGGACAGTTCAAGAGACCCAGTACTTC
CASSRSRTVQETQYF
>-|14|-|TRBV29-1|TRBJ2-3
TGCAGCGTTGCCACGGAGATTAGCACAGATACGCAGTATTTT
CSVATEISTDTQYF